Listed here are 24 T cell receptor beta chains from one sample, sequenced in a study of regulatory T cells in long-lasting Graves disease (TCRdb year 2021). Library creation used multiplex PCR. Sequencing instrument: Illumina HiSeq 4000. To build TCR beta libraries, CDR3 regions were amplified by Arm-PCR using iRepertoire HTBI primers. TCRdb trimmed public reads at Q25 via fastp, called clones via MiXCR and kept in-frame beta chains. Identical CDR3 protein sequences are pooled into one entry, listed with their most common genes and DNA. Within this sample are some 370,000 distinct CDR3 sequences, with about 11% of them counted one time only. 18% of the sample comes from the top ten. This sample's time point label indicates: newly diagnosed GD, antithyroid drugs for less than 3 months. For both TCR sequencing and RNA sequencing, RNA was extracted from PBMCs using TRIzol. This sample was shared with a second study, whose subject was T cells in Graves' hyperthyroidism and ophthalmopathy.

The sequencing used peripheral blood mononuclear cells (PBMCs), collected at new diagnosis, from a patient treated with antithyroid drugs. The receptors were sampled from a woman between 18 and 29 years old with Graves disease. Donor details come from another sample of the same person, matched by shared clones.

This clonotype was detected ten times or more. The chain uses TRBV7-2 and TRBJ2-5, with D tentatively TRBD2 (6 bases). The CDR3 length is 13 residues. Trimming took off 4 bases at V and 2 bases at J, with 8 bases between the two ends. Germline CDR1 SGHTA, CDR2 FQGNSA. The CDR3 region is CASSSGLQETQYF. The CDR3 DNA is TGTGCCAGCAGCTCGGGACTTCAAGAGACCCAGTACTTC. The full variable domain, in which reference TRBV7-2 and TRBJ2-5 provide the parts outside the CDR3, is GAGVSQSPSNKVTEKGKDVELRCDPISGHTALYWYRQSLGQGLEFLIYFQGNSAPDKSGLPSDRFSAERTGGSVSTLTIQRTQQEDSAVYLCASSSGLQETQYFGPGTRLLVL.

This clonotype occurred many times. J is TRBJ2-3 and V is TRBV18; 10 nucleotides match TRBD2. V lost 0 bases, J lost 1 base, and 4 bases stayed unmatched. CDR1 and CDR2 from the germline V gene are KGHSH and LQKENI. This CDR3 region has 17 residues. The CDR3 DNA sequence: TGTGCCAGCTCACCACCGGTTACTAGCGGGGGCACAGATACGCAGTATTTT. It specifies CASSPPVTSGGTDTQYF.

This clonotype was detected a few times. The chain has TRBV28 and TRBJ1-3; D is unresolved. V was shortened by 1 base and J by 0 bases, with 7 bases between the two germline ends. Germline assignment: CDR1 MDHEN and CDR2 SYDVKM. The CDR3 is made up of 15 amino acids. The chain's CDR3 is CASSLYGVSGNTIYF. CDR3 sequence (DNA): TGTGCCAGCAGTTTATATGGGGTCTCTGGAAACACCATATATTTT.

This clonotype was recorded many times. The chain employs TRBV7-6 and TRBJ2-7; TRBD2 matches 11 bases. The CDR3 loop spans 21 amino acids. V was pared by 4 bases and J by 0 bases, with 20 bases of the junction left unmatched. Germline V gives CDR1 SGHVS, CDR2 FNYEAQ. CDR3: CASSSTSRLAGGSPHSYEQYV. CDR3 DNA sequence: TGTGCCAGCAGCTCGACTAGTAGGCTAGCGGGGGGCTCTCCCCACTCCTACGAGCAGTACGTC.

This clonotype was recorded many times. The chain has TRBV7-8 and TRBJ2-3; perhaps D is TRBD1 or TRBD2 (5 bases each). The CDR3 is made up of 17 amino acids. Trimming took off 5 bases at V and 3 bases at J, with 21 bases between the two ends. Germline loops: CDR1 SGHVS, CDR2 FQNEAQ. This CDR3 is CASSPPLGTPGTDTQYF. CDR3 sequence (DNA): TGTGCCAGCAGCCCCCCTCTTGGGACGCCGGGGACAGATACGCAGTATTTT.

V gene TRBV6-2 or TRBV6-3 combines with J gene TRBJ1-5; TRBD1 matches at 10 bases. This CDR3 is 15 amino acids long. V lost 0 bases, J lost 15 bases, and 11 bases stayed unmatched. CDR1 MNHEY and CDR2 SVGEGT come from the germline V gene. This chain's CDR3 is CASSYSDRGEDHSHF. In DNA form, the CDR3 reads TGTGCCAGCAGTTACTCGGACAGGGGGGAGGACCATTCGCATTTT.

This clonotype was observed at least ten times. This chain joins TRBV6-5 and TRBJ2-1; D is unclear. V lost 4 bases to trimming and J lost 0 bases, with 13 bases between them. The CDR3 sequence is 16 residues long. Germline V gene sequence: CDR1 MNHEY, CDR2 SVGAGI. CDR3 nucleotide sequence: TGTGCCAGCAGTTTACGCCCGCGTAGCTCCTACAATGAGCAGTTCTTC. Translated: CASSLRPRSSYNEQFF.

This clonotype was seen repeatedly, ten times or more. This chain joins TRBV7-6 and TRBJ2-7, with a tentative D call TRBD2 (6 bases). Trimming left V 3 bases short and J 3 bases short, with 9 bases between. The CDR3 spans 13 residues. Germline CDR1 is SGHVS and CDR2 is FNYEAQ. CDR3 DNA: TGTGCCAGCAGCTTCGGGGGTTACTACGAGCAGTACTTC. It is translated as CASSFGGYYEQYF.

This clonotype was observed many times. V and J are TRBV27 and TRBJ2-1; 7 bases fit TRBD2. CDR3 size: 16 residues. Germline values: CDR1 MNHEY, CDR2 SMNVEV (reference sequence). V was clipped by 2 bases and J by 3 bases; unmatched bases: 7. This chain's CDR3 is CASSLTSAKLYNEQFF. The CDR3 region has the DNA TGTGCCAGCAGTTTAACTAGCGCCAAACTCTACAATGAGCAGTTCTTC.

A few counts support this clonotype. V usage is TRBV11-2 and J usage is TRBJ1-2; D is uncertain. The CDR3 is made up of 13 amino acids. In germline, CDR1 is SGHAT, CDR2 FQNNGV. Trimming cost V 7 bases and J 8 bases, with 17 bases left between them. The DNA for the CDR3 is TGTGCCAGCACCGATGGTTCTAGAGGGGGCTACACCTTC. The encoded protein is CASTDGSRGGYTF.

The sample holds a few counts of this clonotype. The V and J genes are TRBV29-1 and TRBJ1-1; TRBD1 matches at 9 bases. The CDR3 is 15 amino acids. V dropped 1 base and J dropped 0; count of bases not matched to a gene: 3. Germline V gene lookup returns CDR1 SQVTM and CDR2 ANQGSEA. For the CDR3, the DNA is TGCAGCGTTGAAGGGGGACAGGGTATGAACACTGAAGCTTTCTTT. Translation gives CSVEGGQGMNTEAFF.

The sample holds a few counts of this clonotype. The rearrangement uses TRBV2 and TRBJ2-5, with a possible D match to TRBD2 (7 bases). The CDR3 is 15 residues long. The ends were cut back, 7 bases at V and 2 bases at J, with 17 bases in the middle. Germline CDR1 and CDR2: SNHLY and FYNNEI. Here the CDR3 reads CASMEMRGQQETQYF. The CDR3 nucleotides read TGTGCCAGCATGGAGATGCGGGGGCAGCAAGAGACCCAGTACTTC.

There are many counts of this clonotype. This chain connects TRBV15 to TRBJ2-7; unclear D gene. Germline V lookup: CDR1 LNHNV, CDR2 YYDKDF (reference sequence). With 1 base removed from V and 6 bases from J, the gap between germline ends came to 13 bases. This CDR3 is 14 amino acids long. This CDR3 is CATSRALVRLEQYF. The CDR3 DNA is TGTGCCACCAGCAGAGCCTTGGTGAGACTCGAGCAGTACTTC.

This clonotype was detected many times. This chain joins TRBV12-3 or TRBV12-4 and TRBJ1-5; 9 bases agree with TRBD1. V shed 6 bases and J 5 bases; nucleotides not matched to a gene: 5. This CDR3 comprises 14 residues. The CDR3: CASSSGQGYQPQHF. CDR3 nucleotide sequence: TGTGCCAGCAGCTCGGGACAGGGCTATCAGCCCCAGCATTTT.

This clonotype was recorded many times. The chain uses TRBV4-3 and TRBJ2-1, with 8 positions matching TRBD1. Germline lookup yields CDR1 LGHNA and CDR2 YSLEER. The CDR3 contains 16 residues. Trimming cost V 0 bases and J 9 bases; bases outside gene matches: 10. The CDR3 bases are TGCGCCAGCAGCCAAGATCTAAAAGGACAGGGCGGTGAGCAGTTCTTC. It specifies CASSQDLKGQGGEQFF.

This sequence joins TRBV6-2 or TRBV6-3 and TRBJ2-5; D remains unclear. This CDR3 spans 16 amino acids. CDR1 is MNHEY and CDR2 is SVGEGT in the germline V gene. V was trimmed by 4 bases and J by 3 bases, leaving 18 bases between them. CDR3: CASSWDIATLEETQYF. In DNA, the CDR3 is TGTGCCAGCAGTTGGGATATAGCAACCCTTGAAGAGACCCAGTACTTC.

In its sample, this clonotype was seen many times. V and J are TRBV7-2 and TRBJ1-2; TRBD1 matches at 10 bases. Germline CDR1 is SGHTA and CDR2 is FQGNSA. This CDR3 has 14 residues. With V trimmed by 4 bases and J by 8 bases, 7 bases remained unmatched. For the CDR3, the DNA is TGTGCCAGCAGCTCCGGGACAGGGGCAGGCGGCTACACCTTC. Residues: CASSSGTGAGGYTF.

This clonotype appeared many times. This chain uses TRBV7-2 with TRBJ2-7; tentative D call: TRBD1 (6 bases). The ends were cut back, 7 bases at V and 4 bases at J, with 26 bases in the middle. This CDR3 contains 17 residues. The V gene's germline CDR1 is SGHTA and CDR2 FQGNSA. CDR3 nucleotides: TGTGCCAGCACCGATTCGCCCGGGACACCGCGAGGGTACGAGCAGTACTTC. Translation gives CASTDSPGTPRGYEQYF.

This clonotype was seen a few times. The V gene is TRBV12-5, the J gene TRBJ1-6; D uncertain. CDR1 and CDR2 from the germline V gene are LGHNT and FRNRAP. With 1 base removed from V and 13 bases from J, the gap between germline ends came to 11 bases. This CDR3 is 13 amino acids long. The CDR3 DNA reads TGTGCTAGTGGTTTGGGTACGACGTCGCCCCTCCACTTT. Its protein is CASGLGTTSPLHF.

The sample holds many counts of this clonotype. J is TRBJ2-7 and V is TRBV28, with D uncertain. The ends were cut back, 4 bases at V and 0 bases at J, with 22 bases in the middle. Looked up from germline, CDR1 is MDHEN and CDR2 is SYDVKM. The CDR3 is 18 residues long. The CDR3 bases are TGTGCCAGCAGTTCCTCGAGCTTAATCGCGGAGACCTCCTACGAGCAGTACTTC. This encodes CASSSSSLIAETSYEQYF.

Ten or more counts support this clonotype. The chain combines TRBV7-6 with TRBJ2-5, with D possibly being TRBD1 (6 bases). This CDR3 is built from 17 residues. V lost 2 bases, J lost 4 bases, and 20 bases lay in between. The germline V gene has CDR1 SGHVS and CDR2 FNYEAQ. The CDR3 DNA sequence: TGTGCCAGCAGCTTAACTAAGGACAGATCCATTTTAGAGACCCAGTACTTC. Amino acid sequence: CASSLTKDRSILETQYF.

This clonotype was observed at least ten times. This sequence joins TRBV7-9 and TRBJ2-7; TRBD1 matches at 7 bases. In germline, CDR1 is SEHNR, CDR2 FQNEAQ (reference sequence). V shed 5 bases, J shed 2 bases, and the junction held 6 bases outside the gene matches. The CDR3 runs 14 residues. CDR3 nucleotide sequence: TGTGCCAGCAGCGGCCGGGACAGTCCCTACGAGCAGTACTTC. It specifies CASSGRDSPYEQYF.

This clonotype showed up many times. The chain couples TRBV12-3 or TRBV12-4 to TRBJ1-2, with D unresolved. V lost 6 bases, J lost 4 bases, and 12 bases lay in between. The CDR3 covers 13 residues. The CDR3 DNA sequence: TGTGCCAGCAGCACCGAGCGGGGCTATGGCTACACCTTC. Translating gives CASSTERGYGYTF.

This clonotype was observed at least ten times. CDR3 sequence (DNA): TGTGCCAGCAGCTTAGGAGGGGAACTAGCGGGGGGGTACGAGCAGTACGTC. The encoded protein is CASSLGGELAGGYEQYV. The chain carries TRBV13 and TRBJ2-7, with TRBD2 matching over 13 bases. From germline, CDR1 is PRHDT and CDR2 FYEKMQ (reference sequence). The CDR3 extends over 17 amino acids. Trimming cost V 0 bases and J 4 bases; bases outside gene matches: 6.